These 5 T cell receptor beta chains came from one sample sequenced in a study of CD8 T cells in ankylosing spondylitis. TCRdb reprocessed the 5' RACE reads via MiXCR and lists one record per CDR3 protein. Here the sample spans approximately 300,000 distinct CDR3 sequences, around 19% being singletons. Sequencing was performed on blood, either unsorted or a sorted T cell fraction (not recorded which). The source is a male donor with ankylosing spondylitis or in good health (not recorded which).

This chain joins TRBV20-1 and TRBJ2-2; perhaps TRBD1 as D (5 bases). The CDR3 has 12 residues. Germline CDR1 is DFQATT and CDR2 is SNEGSKA (reference sequence). Trimming took 6 bases from V and 0 from J, leaving 5 bases between them. CDR3 nucleotides: TGCAGTGCAGGGGCGAACACCGGGGAGCTGTTTTTT. The encoded protein is CSAGANTGELFF.

Turning to this clonotype: An end of the junction does not agree with germline; a read error may underlie this. V and J are TRBV7-7 and TRBJ2-2; the D gene is possibly TRBD2 (6 bases). The V gene's germline CDR1 is SSHAT and CDR2 FNYEAQ (reference sequence). The CDR3 length is 16 residues. In DNA, the CDR3 is TGTGCTAGCAGCTCTAGGCGGGATAGTAACACCGGGGAGCTGTTTTTT. It specifies CASSSRRDSNTGELFF.

The chain uses TRBV4-2 and TRBJ1-5, with a possible D match to TRBD1 (5 bases). The CDR3 consists of 16 residues. Per germline, CDR1 LGHNA and CDR2 YNFKEQ. The V end lost 4 bases, the J end lost 2 bases, and 15 bases lay between the germline ends. The CDR3 loop reads CASSLTQGVGNQPQHF. CDR3 nucleotides: TGTGCCAGCAGCCTCACCCAAGGGGTTGGCAATCAGCCCCAGCATTTT.

The chain joins TRBV6-4 to TRBJ2-1, with D possibly matching TRBD1 (6 bases). The CDR3 sequence is 15 residues long. Germline values: CDR1 MRHNA, CDR2 SNTAGT. Between the trimmed V and J ends, which lost 0 bases and 3 bases, there was a span of 9 bases. CDR3 in amino acids: CASSDSGRGYNEQFF. CDR3 coding DNA: TGTGCCAGCAGTGACTCTGGCAGGGGCTACAATGAGCAGTTCTTC.

V gene TRBV20-1 combines with J gene TRBJ2-4; D remains ambiguous. Germline V gene sequence: CDR1 DFQATT, CDR2 SNEGSKA (reference sequence). The CDR3 is 14 amino acids. The V end was cut by 3 bases, the J end by 0 bases, with 9 bases between. The CDR3 nucleotides are TGCAGTGCTAGGGCAGTCTTAGCCAAAAACATTCAGTACTTC. Translated: CSARAVLAKNIQYF.